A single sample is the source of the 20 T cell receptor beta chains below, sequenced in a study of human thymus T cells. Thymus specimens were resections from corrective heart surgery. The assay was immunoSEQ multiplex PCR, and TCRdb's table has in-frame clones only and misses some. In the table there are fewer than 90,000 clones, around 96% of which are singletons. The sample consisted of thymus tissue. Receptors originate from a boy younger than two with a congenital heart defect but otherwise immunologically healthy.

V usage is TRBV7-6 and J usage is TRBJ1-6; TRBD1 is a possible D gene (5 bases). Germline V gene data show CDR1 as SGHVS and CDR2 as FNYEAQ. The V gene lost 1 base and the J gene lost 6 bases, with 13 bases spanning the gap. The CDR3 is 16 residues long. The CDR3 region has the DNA TGTGCCAGCAGCTTAGATAAGGGGCTAGCTAATTCACCCCTCCACTTT. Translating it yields CASSLDKGLANSPLHF.

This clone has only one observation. Here the CDR3 DNA reads TGTGCCAGCAGAACGACAGGGGGATCGGATGGCTACACCTTC. This sequence encodes CASRTTGGSDGYTF. This chain joins TRBV9 and TRBJ1-2; 9 bases fit TRBD1. J gave up 6 bases and V 5 bases, and 8 bases lay outside the gene matches. The germline V gene encodes CDR1 SGDLS and CDR2 YYNGEE. The CDR3 loop spans 14 amino acids.

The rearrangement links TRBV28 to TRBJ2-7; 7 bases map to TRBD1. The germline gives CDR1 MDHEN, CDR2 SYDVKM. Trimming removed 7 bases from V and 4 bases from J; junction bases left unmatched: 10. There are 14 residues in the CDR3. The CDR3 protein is CASNSDREGYEQYF. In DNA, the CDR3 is TGTGCCAGCAACAGCGACAGGGAAGGTTACGAGCAGTACTTC.

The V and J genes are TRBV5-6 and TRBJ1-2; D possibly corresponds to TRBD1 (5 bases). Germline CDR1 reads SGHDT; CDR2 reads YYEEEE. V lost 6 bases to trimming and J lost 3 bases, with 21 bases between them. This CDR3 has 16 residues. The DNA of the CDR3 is TGTGCCAGCACTGACCCCCCGGGACGCCAATACTATGGCTACACCTTC. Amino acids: CASTDPPGRQYYGYTF.

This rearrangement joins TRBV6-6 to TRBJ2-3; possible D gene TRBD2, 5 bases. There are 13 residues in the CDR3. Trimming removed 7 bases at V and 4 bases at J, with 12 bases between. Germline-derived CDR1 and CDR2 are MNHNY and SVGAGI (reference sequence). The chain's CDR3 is CASITGGADTQYF. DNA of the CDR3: TGTGCCAGCATCACCGGAGGCGCAGATACGCAGTATTTT.

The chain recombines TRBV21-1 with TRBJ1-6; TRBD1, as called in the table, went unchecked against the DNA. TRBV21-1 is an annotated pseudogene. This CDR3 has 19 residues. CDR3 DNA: TGTGCCAGCAGCAAAGCTTGGTGGCCCCAGGTACCCTATAATTCACCCCTCCACTTT. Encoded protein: CASSKAWWPQVPYNSPLHF.

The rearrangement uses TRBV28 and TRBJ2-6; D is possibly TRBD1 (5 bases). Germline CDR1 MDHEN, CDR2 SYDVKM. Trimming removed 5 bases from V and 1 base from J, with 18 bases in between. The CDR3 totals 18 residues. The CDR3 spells CASSDRQPLRSGANVLTF. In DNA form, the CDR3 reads TGTGCCAGCAGTGATCGACAGCCTCTTAGGTCTGGGGCCAACGTCCTGACTTTC. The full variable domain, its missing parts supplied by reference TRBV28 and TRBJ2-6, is DVKVTQSSRYLVKRTGEKVFLECVQDMDHENMFWYRQDPGLGLRLIYFSYDVKMKEKGDIPEGYSVSREKKERFSLILESASTNQTSMYLCASSDRQPLRSGANVLTFGAGSRLTVL.

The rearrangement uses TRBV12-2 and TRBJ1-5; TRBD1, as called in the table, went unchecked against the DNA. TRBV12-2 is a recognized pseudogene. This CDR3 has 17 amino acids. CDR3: CASRHSRDRGRGQPQHF. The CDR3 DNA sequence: TGTGCAAGTCGCCACTCCCGGGACAGGGGGCGCGGCCAGCCCCAGCATTTT.

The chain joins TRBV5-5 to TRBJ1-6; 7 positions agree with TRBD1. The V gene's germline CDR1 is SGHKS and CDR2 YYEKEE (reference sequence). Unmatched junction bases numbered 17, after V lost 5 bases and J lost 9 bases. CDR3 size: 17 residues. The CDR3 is CASRRPGQAWRGSPLHF. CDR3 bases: TGTGCCAGCAGACGTCCCGGACAGGCCTGGCGTGGTTCACCCCTCCACTTT.

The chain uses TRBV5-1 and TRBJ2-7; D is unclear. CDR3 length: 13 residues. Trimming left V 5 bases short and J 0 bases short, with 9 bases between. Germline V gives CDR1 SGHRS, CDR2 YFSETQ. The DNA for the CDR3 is TGCGCCAGCAGTCCCTTGAGCTCCTACGAGCAGTACTTC. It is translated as CASSPLSSYEQYF.

Here the CDR3 reads CASSQDRASNQPQHF. The CDR3 nucleotides are TGCGCCAGCAGCCAAGATCGGGCGAGCAATCAGCCCCAGCATTTT. The chain joins TRBV4-3 to TRBJ1-5; unclear D gene. Germline V gives CDR1 LGHNA, CDR2 YSLEER. This CDR3 comprises 15 residues. Trimming took off 0 bases at V and 1 base at J, with 7 bases between the two ends.

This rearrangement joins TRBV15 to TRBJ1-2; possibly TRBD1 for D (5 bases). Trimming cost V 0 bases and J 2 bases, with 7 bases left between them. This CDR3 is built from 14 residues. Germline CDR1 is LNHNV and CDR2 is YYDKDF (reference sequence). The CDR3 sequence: CATSRERGNYGYTF. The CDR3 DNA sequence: TGTGCCACCAGCAGAGAAAGGGGAAACTATGGCTACACCTTC.

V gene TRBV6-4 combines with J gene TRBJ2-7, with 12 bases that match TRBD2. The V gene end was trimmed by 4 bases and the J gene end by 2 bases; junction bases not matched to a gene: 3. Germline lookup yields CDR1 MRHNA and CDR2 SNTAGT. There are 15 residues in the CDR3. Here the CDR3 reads CASSAGLAGPYEQYF. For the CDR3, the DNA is TGTGCCAGCAGTGCCGGACTAGCGGGGCCCTACGAGCAGTACTTC.

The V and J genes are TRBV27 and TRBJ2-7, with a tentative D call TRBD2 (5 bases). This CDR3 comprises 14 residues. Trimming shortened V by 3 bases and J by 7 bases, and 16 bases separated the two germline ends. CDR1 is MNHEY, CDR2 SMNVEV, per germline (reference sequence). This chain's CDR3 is CASSFSAGPGEQYF. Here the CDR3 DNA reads TGTGCCAGCAGTTTCTCGGCGGGTCCGGGGGAGCAGTACTTC.

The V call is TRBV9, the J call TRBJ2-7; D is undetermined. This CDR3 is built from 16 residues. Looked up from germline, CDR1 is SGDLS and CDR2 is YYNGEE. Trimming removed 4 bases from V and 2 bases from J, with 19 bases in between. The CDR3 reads CASSSQPFSHAYEQYF. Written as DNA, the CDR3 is TGTGCCAGCAGCTCCCAACCCTTTTCCCATGCCTACGAGCAGTACTTC.

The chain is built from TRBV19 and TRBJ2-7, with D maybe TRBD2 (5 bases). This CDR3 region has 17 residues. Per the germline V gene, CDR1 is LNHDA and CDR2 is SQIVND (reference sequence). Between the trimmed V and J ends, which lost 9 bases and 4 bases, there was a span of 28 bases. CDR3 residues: CASSPLFGGLNWYEQYF. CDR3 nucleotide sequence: TGTGCCAGCAGCCCCTTATTTGGAGGTTTAAACTGGTACGAGCAGTACTTC.

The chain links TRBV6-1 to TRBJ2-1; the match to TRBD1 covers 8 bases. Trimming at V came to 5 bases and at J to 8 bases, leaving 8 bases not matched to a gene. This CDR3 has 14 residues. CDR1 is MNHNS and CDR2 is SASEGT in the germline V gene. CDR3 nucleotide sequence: TGTGCCAGCAGTTGGCAGGGGGCGTGGGATGAGCAGTTCTTC. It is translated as CASSWQGAWDEQFF.

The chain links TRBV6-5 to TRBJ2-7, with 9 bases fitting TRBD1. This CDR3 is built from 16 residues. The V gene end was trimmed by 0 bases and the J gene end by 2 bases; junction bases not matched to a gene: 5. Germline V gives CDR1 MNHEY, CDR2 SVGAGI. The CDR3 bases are TGTGCCAGCAGTTACTCGAGACAGGGGGGACCCTACGAGCAGTACTTC. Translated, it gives CASSYSRQGGPYEQYF.

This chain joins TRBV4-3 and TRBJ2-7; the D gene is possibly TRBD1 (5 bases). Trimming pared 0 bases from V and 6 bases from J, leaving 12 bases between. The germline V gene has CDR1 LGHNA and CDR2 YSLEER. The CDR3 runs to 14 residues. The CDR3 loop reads CASSQELGVAEQYF. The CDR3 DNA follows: TGCGCCAGCAGCCAAGAGTTAGGGGTGGCCGAGCAGTACTTC.

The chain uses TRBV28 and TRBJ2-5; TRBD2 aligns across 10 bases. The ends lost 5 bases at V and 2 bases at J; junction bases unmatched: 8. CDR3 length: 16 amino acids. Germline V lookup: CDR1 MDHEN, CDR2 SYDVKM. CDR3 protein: CASSPPLAGVQETQYF. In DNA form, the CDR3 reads TGTGCCAGCAGTCCTCCCCTAGCGGGGGTTCAAGAGACCCAGTACTTC.